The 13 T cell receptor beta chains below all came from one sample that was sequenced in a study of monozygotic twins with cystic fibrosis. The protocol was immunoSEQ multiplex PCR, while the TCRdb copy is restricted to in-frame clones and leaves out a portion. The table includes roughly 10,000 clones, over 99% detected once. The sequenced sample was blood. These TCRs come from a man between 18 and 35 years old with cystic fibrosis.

This CDR3 is CASSAAGSGRETQYF. Here the CDR3 DNA reads TGTGCCAGCAGCGCAGCCGGGTCGGGGAGAGAGACCCAGTACTTC. This rearrangement joins TRBV7-2 to TRBJ2-5; maybe TRBD2 (5 bases). Germline V CDR1 and CDR2: SGHTA, FQGNSA. This CDR3 is built from 15 residues. The V gene lost 5 bases and the J gene lost 4 bases, with 17 bases spanning the gap.

In DNA, the CDR3 is TGTGCCAGCAGCTCCCGGGTATCTGGGGCCAACGTCCTGACTTTC. This sequence encodes CASSSRVSGANVLTF. The chain carries TRBV11-3 and TRBJ2-6; D remains unclear. The CDR3 sequence is 15 residues long. The V gene lost 4 bases and the J gene lost 1 base, with 8 bases spanning the gap. CDR1 is SGHNT and CDR2 is YENEEA in the germline V gene.

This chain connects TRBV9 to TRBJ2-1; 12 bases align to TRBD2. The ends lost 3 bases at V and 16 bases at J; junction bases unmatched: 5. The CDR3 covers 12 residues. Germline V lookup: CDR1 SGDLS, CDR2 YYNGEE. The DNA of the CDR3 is TGTGCCAGCAGCGCGTCTAGCGGGGGGGAATTCTTC. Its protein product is CASSASSGGEFF.

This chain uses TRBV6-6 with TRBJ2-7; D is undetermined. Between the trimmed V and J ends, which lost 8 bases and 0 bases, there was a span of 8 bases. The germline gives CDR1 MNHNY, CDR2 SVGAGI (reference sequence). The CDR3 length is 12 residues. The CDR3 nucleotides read TGTGCCAGCGGGTTATACTCCTACGAGCAGTACTTC. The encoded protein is CASGLYSYEQYF.

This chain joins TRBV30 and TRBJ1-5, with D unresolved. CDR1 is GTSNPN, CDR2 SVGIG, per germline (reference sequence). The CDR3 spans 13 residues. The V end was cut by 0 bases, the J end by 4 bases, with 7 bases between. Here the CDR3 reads CAWSVGRNQPQHF. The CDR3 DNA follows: TGTGCCTGGAGTGTGGGCAGAAATCAGCCCCAGCATTTT.

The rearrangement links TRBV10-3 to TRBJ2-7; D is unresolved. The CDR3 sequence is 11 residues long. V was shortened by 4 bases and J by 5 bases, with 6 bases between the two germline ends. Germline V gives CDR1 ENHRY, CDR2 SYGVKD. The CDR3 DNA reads TGTGCCATCAGTGGAGGTGACGAGCAGTACTTC. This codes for CAISGGDEQYF.

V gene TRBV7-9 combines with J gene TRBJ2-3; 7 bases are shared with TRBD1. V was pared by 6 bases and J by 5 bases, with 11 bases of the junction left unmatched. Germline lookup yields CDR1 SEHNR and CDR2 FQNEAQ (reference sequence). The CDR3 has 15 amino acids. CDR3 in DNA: TGTGCCAGCAGGAGTCTCAGGACAGGACAAGATACGCAGTATTTT. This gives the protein CASRSLRTGQDTQYF.

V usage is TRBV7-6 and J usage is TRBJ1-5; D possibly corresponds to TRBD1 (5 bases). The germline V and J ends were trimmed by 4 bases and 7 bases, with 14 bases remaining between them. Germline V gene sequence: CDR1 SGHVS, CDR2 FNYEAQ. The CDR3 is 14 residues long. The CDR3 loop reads CASSSQGGQQPQHF. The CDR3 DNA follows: TGTGCCAGCAGCTCCCAGGGAGGGCAACAGCCCCAGCATTTT.

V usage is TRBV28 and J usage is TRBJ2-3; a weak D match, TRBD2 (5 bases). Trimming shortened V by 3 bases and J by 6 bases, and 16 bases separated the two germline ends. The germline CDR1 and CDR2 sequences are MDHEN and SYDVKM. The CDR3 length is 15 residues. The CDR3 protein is CASSFGLRGGDTQYF. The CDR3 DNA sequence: TGTGCCAGCAGTTTTGGGCTCCGGGGTGGGGATACGCAGTATTTT.

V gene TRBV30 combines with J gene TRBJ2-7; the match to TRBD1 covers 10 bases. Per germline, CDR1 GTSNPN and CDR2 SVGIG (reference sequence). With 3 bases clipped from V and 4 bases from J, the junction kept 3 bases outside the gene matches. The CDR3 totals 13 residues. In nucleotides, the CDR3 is TGTGCCTGGAGGGACAGGGGGTTGTACGAGCAGTACTTC. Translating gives CAWRDRGLYEQYF.

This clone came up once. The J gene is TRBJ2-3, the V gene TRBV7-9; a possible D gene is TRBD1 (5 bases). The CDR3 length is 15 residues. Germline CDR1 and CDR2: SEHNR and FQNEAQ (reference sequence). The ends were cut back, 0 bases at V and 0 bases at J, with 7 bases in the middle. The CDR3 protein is CASSLAGASTDTQYF. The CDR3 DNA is TGTGCCAGCAGCTTAGCAGGGGCTAGCACAGATACGCAGTATTTT.

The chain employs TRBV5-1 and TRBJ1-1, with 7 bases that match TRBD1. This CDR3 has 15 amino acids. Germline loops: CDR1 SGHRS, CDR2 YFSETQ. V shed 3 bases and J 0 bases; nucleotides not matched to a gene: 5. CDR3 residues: CASSSRQGLNTEAFF. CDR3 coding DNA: TGCGCCAGCAGCTCCAGACAGGGACTGAACACTGAAGCTTTCTTT.

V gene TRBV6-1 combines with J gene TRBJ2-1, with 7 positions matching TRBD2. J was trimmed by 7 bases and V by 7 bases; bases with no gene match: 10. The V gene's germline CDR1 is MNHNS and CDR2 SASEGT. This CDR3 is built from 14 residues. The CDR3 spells CASTRDYGGNEQFF. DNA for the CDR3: TGTGCCAGCACCCGAGACTACGGGGGGAATGAGCAGTTCTTC.